This TCR beta chain is from a study of cytomegalovirus exposure and HLA in healthy donors. Regarding the study as a whole: The study recorded more than 150 TCR beta chains that were cytomegalovirus-associated. It was reportedly the case that the classifier diagnosed cytomegalovirus status with high specificity and sensitivity.

The V end lost 0 bases, the J end lost 8 bases, and 11 bases lay between the germline ends. This CDR3 contains 14 residues. Germline V lookup: CDR1 SGHNT, CDR2 YYREEE (reference sequence). Sequencing used immunoSEQ multiplex PCR; TCRdb keeps in-frame clones, though not all of them. The sample has approximately 170,000 clones; over 80% are singletons. A remark on this clone: Its antigen is as yet unknown.

This sequence was found in a man younger than 40 in good health and CMV-seropositive. Sequencing used PBMCs. This sequence joins TRBV5-4 and TRBJ1-4; D may be TRBD1 (6 bases). The CDR3 DNA reads TGTGCCAGCAGCTTGGACCCAGGGGTGGAAAAACTGTTTTTT. Encoded protein: CASSLDPGVEKLFF.